This passage covers 30 T cell receptor beta chains from one sample sequenced in a study of blood T cell repertoires in COVID-19. Only in-frame clones appear in the TCRdb table, and some are missing; sequencing was by immunoSEQ multiplex PCR. Found here are about 120,000 clones, 70% to 85% of them singletons; the top ten hold roughly 7%. The sample comprised peripheral blood. These receptor sequences come from a man in his 70s with active or convalescent COVID-19.

The chain uses TRBV5-1 and TRBJ2-7; 10 bases agree with TRBD2. The CDR3 is made up of 14 amino acids. From germline, CDR1 is SGHRS and CDR2 YFSETQ. After removal of 5 bases from V and 2 bases from J, the junction contained 4 bases not matched to a gene. Here the CDR3 DNA reads TGCGCCAGCAGAGTAGCGGGAGGAACCTACGAGCAGTACTTC. It yields the protein CASRVAGGTYEQYF.

This sequence joins TRBV5-6 and TRBJ1-6; D not resolved. Germline V lookup: CDR1 SGHDT, CDR2 YYEEEE. The CDR3 runs 16 residues. Trimming left V 0 bases short and J 0 bases short, with 7 bases between. The CDR3 DNA sequence: TGTGCCAGCAGCTTGGGCTTGAGCTCCTATAATTCACCCCTCCACTTT. It encodes CASSLGLSSYNSPLHF.

The chain uses TRBV5-6 and TRBJ1-1, with D tentatively TRBD1 (5 bases). Deletions cut 5 bases from V and 1 base from J, with 15 bases between. The length of the CDR3 is 15 residues. The germline CDR1 and CDR2 sequences are SGHDT and YYEEEE. For the CDR3, the DNA is TGTGCCAGCAGTCCGGACACCGGCCGGAACACTGAAGCTTTCTTT. This encodes CASSPDTGRNTEAFF.

The V and J genes are TRBV19 and TRBJ2-7, with 7 positions matching TRBD2. Looked up from germline, CDR1 is LNHDA and CDR2 is SQIVND (reference sequence). This CDR3 is built from 13 residues. V lost 7 bases, J lost 6 bases, and 9 bases stayed unmatched. CDR3 region: CASTPGDYGEQYF. CDR3 bases: TGTGCCAGTACCCCGGGGGACTACGGCGAGCAGTACTTC.

The chain recombines TRBV6-5 with TRBJ1-5, with 8 bases lining up with TRBD1. After removal of 7 bases from V and 7 bases from J, the junction contained 9 bases not matched to a gene. Germline lookup yields CDR1 MNHEY and CDR2 SVGAGI. The CDR3 sequence is 14 residues long. This CDR3 is CASKLGQGAQPQHF. The DNA of the CDR3 is TGTGCCAGCAAGTTGGGTCAGGGGGCACAGCCCCAGCATTTT.

The rearrangement links TRBV28 to TRBJ2-5; 12 positions agree with TRBD2. Germline CDR1 is MDHEN and CDR2 is SYDVKM. V gave up 6 bases and J gave up 4 bases; unmatched junction bases: 6. CDR3 length equals 15 residues. The CDR3 DNA is TGTGCCAGCAGCAACCGACTAGCGGGAGTAGAGACCCAGTACTTC. This encodes CASSNRLAGVETQYF. Full variable domain (outside the CDR3, taken from reference TRBV28 and TRBJ2-5): DVKVTQSSRYLVKRTGEKVFLECVQDMDHENMFWYRQDPGLGLRLIYFSYDVKMKEKGDIPEGYSVSREKKERFSLILESASTNQTSMYLCASSNRLAGVETQYFGPGTRLLVL.

The J gene is TRBJ1-1, the V gene TRBV2; D is undetermined. The V gene lost 6 bases and the J gene lost 1 base, with 9 bases spanning the gap. CDR1 is SNHLY, CDR2 FYNNEI, per germline. The CDR3 has 13 amino acids. The CDR3 sequence is CASRFSGNTEAFF. As DNA, the CDR3 is TGTGCCAGCAGGTTTTCAGGGAACACTGAAGCTTTCTTT.

The CDR3 here is CASSTDNSGSYEQYF. CDR3 DNA: TGTGCCAGCAGCACAGATAATTCAGGATCCTACGAGCAGTACTTC. The J gene is TRBJ2-7, the V gene TRBV9; D remains ambiguous. Deletions cut 4 bases from V and 1 base from J, with 15 bases between. Germline V gene data show CDR1 as SGDLS and CDR2 as YYNGEE. The CDR3 extends over 15 amino acids.

The chain employs TRBV3-1 (or the pseudogene TRBV3-2) and TRBJ2-1, with D perhaps TRBD2 (5 bases). The germline CDR1 and CDR2 sequences are LGHDT and YNNKEL (reference sequence). The CDR3 has 12 residues. The germline V and J ends were trimmed by 1 base and 9 bases, with 7 bases remaining between them. CDR3: CASSQVRAEQFF. In DNA form, the CDR3 reads TGTGCCAGCAGCCAAGTGAGGGCTGAGCAGTTCTTC.

In this sample, this clone turned up a few times. V and J are TRBV9 and TRBJ2-2, with D unclear. Between the trimmed V and J ends, which lost 3 bases and 6 bases, there was a span of 6 bases. The CDR3 has 12 residues. CDR1 and CDR2 from the germline V gene are SGDLS and YYNGEE. The CDR3 DNA follows: TGTGCCAGCAGCGGTCCATCCGGGGAGCTGTTTTTT. Translating gives CASSGPSGELFF.

This clone was found a few times. The CDR3 region is CASSMLWGQGNSEAFF. The DNA of the CDR3 is TGTGCCAGTAGTATGCTGTGGGGACAGGGAAACTCTGAAGCTTTCTTT. V gene TRBV19 combines with J gene TRBJ1-1; TRBD1 matches at 9 bases. Germline V CDR1 and CDR2: LNHDA, SQIVND (reference sequence). Germline trimming cut 3 bases from V and 6 bases from J; bases unmatched to any gene: 11. The CDR3 covers 16 residues.

The chain carries TRBV6-1 and TRBJ1-4; no firm D call. V lost 0 bases, J lost 6 bases, and 20 bases lay in between. This CDR3 region has 18 residues. CDR1 and CDR2 from the germline V gene are MNHNS and SASEGT. CDR3 DNA: TGTGCCAGCAGTGAAGCGCTACCTGCGGCAGCTTTTTATGAAAAACTGTTTTTT. It specifies CASSEALPAAAFYEKLFF.

The chain recombines TRBV5-6 with TRBJ1-4; a weak D match, TRBD1 (5 bases). The CDR3 runs 18 residues. V was trimmed by 0 bases and J by 3 bases, leaving 18 bases between them. The V gene's germline CDR1 is SGHDT and CDR2 YYEEEE. The CDR3 DNA reads TGTGCCAGCAGCTTGGGAATGTATCCAGGGCTATCTAATGAAAAACTGTTTTTT. Translated: CASSLGMYPGLSNEKLFF.

The J gene is TRBJ1-2, the V gene TRBV7-9, with D hard to call. V was trimmed by 2 bases and J by 8 bases, leaving 6 bases between them. The CDR3 length is 11 residues. CDR1 is SEHNR, CDR2 FQNEAQ, per germline (reference sequence). The CDR3 region has the DNA TGTGCCAGCAGCTTATCCGGGGGCTACACCTTC. Its protein is CASSLSGGYTF.

The chain couples TRBV6-2 or TRBV6-3 to TRBJ1-1, with D hard to call. Germline V gene lookup returns CDR1 MNHEY and CDR2 SVGEGT. V lost 4 bases, J lost 1 base, and 13 bases lay in between. The CDR3 is 15 residues long. CDR3 nucleotides: TGTGCCAGCAGTTGGGGAATTGGGAGGAACACTGAAGCTTTCTTT. Amino acid sequence: CASSWGIGRNTEAFF.

The chain employs TRBV7-2 and TRBJ2-7; 10 bases map to TRBD2. CDR3 length: 15 amino acids. Germline assignment: CDR1 SGHTA and CDR2 FQGNSA. The ends lost 2 bases at V and 4 bases at J; junction bases unmatched: 5. CDR3 in DNA: TGTGCCAGCAGCTTATCGACTAGCGGGCTGTACGAGCAGTACTTC. Protein sequence: CASSLSTSGLYEQYF.

The J gene is TRBJ2-7, the V gene TRBV28; possibly TRBD2 for D (5 bases). CDR3 size: 14 residues. CDR1 and CDR2 from the germline V gene are MDHEN and SYDVKM. Trimming took 4 bases from V and 1 from J, leaving 11 bases between them. DNA of the CDR3: TGTGCCAGCAGTTCCGAATGGAGGTCCTACGAGCAGTACTTC. As protein: CASSSEWRSYEQYF.

This clone was picked up one time. The V gene is TRBV11-3, the J gene TRBJ2-1, with 13 bases lining up with TRBD2. Germline assignment: CDR1 SGHNT and CDR2 YENEEA. CDR3 size: 14 residues. The J segment lost 10 bases and the V segment lost 6 bases, leaving 6 bases of the junction unmatched. CDR3 nucleotide sequence: TGTGCCAGCAGACCAACTAGCGGGGGGGCCGAGCAGTTCTTC. It codes for CASRPTSGGAEQFF.

The V gene is TRBV5-1, the J gene TRBJ1-5, with no clear D. There are 15 residues in the CDR3. V was trimmed by 0 bases and J by 5 bases, leaving 12 bases between them. The germline V gene encodes CDR1 SGHRS and CDR2 YFSETQ. In DNA form, the CDR3 reads TGCGCCAGCAGCTTGGGCCCTAATAACTATCAGCCCCAGCATTTT. Translating it yields CASSLGPNNYQPQHF.

The chain combines TRBV7-2 with TRBJ1-1; no definite D call. Germline V CDR1 and CDR2: SGHTA, FQGNSA. V lost 2 bases to trimming and J lost 6 bases, with 4 bases between them. CDR3 length: 11 residues. For the CDR3, the DNA is TGTGCCAGCAGCTTACGCGCTGAAGCTTTCTTT. This gives the protein CASSLRAEAFF. The full variable domain, its missing parts supplied by reference TRBV7-2 and TRBJ1-1, is GAGVSQSPSNKVTEKGKDVELRCDPISGHTALYWYRQSLGQGLEFLIYFQGNSAPDKSGLPSDRFSAERTGGSVSTLTIQRTQQEDSAVYLCASSLRAEAFFGQGTRLTVV.

The V gene is TRBV4-2, the J gene TRBJ1-4; D remains ambiguous. Deletions cut 0 bases from V and 7 bases from J, with 12 bases between. This CDR3 spans 15 amino acids. Germline values: CDR1 LGHNA, CDR2 YNFKEQ. The CDR3 region is CASSQDWGGSEKLFF. In DNA form, the CDR3 reads TGTGCCAGCAGCCAAGATTGGGGAGGAAGTGAAAAACTGTTTTTT.

This chain uses TRBV19 with TRBJ2-7, with TRBD2 identical over 8 bases. Germline-derived CDR1 and CDR2 are LNHDA and SQIVND (reference sequence). The V gene end was trimmed by 7 bases and the J gene end by 3 bases; junction bases not matched to a gene: 5. CDR3 length: 13 residues. Here the CDR3 DNA reads TGTGCCAGTACTCGGGAGGGCGGCTACGAGCAGTACTTC. The encoded protein is CASTREGGYEQYF.

The sample holds a few counts of this clone. The chain combines TRBV5-1 with TRBJ1-2; a possible D gene is TRBD1 (6 bases). The germline gives CDR1 SGHRS, CDR2 YFSETQ. The CDR3 contains 13 residues. V shed 4 bases and J shed 3 bases, with 10 bases lying between them. The CDR3 nucleotides read TGCGCCAGCAGCCCGACAGGAGACTATGGCTACACCTTC. This codes for CASSPTGDYGYTF.

The rearrangement links TRBV5-5 to TRBJ2-7, with D possibly TRBD1 on 6 matching bases. The CDR3 loop spans 12 amino acids. Germline lookup yields CDR1 SGHKS and CDR2 YYEKEE (reference sequence). Trimming removed 3 bases from V and 4 bases from J, with 8 bases in between. This CDR3 is CASSSTGYEQYF. The CDR3 nucleotides read TGTGCCAGCAGCTCGACAGGTTACGAGCAGTACTTC.

The count of this clone is one. This sequence joins TRBV7-2 and TRBJ1-5, with 7 bases fitting TRBD1. The J segment lost 3 bases and the V segment lost 6 bases, leaving 5 bases of the junction unmatched. The CDR3 has 14 residues. Germline lookup yields CDR1 SGHTA and CDR2 FQGNSA. CDR3: CASSQGVLNQPQHF. CDR3 bases: TGTGCCAGCAGTCAGGGGGTCCTCAATCAGCCCCAGCATTTT.

The chain employs TRBV6-6 and TRBJ1-1, with D uncertain. V was clipped by 5 bases and J by 0 bases, with 10 bases between them. CDR1 is MNHNY, CDR2 SVGAGI, per germline (reference sequence). The CDR3 loop spans 14 amino acids. The CDR3 region is CASSPNLLNTEAFF. In DNA, the CDR3 is TGTGCCAGCAGTCCCAATTTGTTGAACACTGAAGCTTTCTTT.

J is TRBJ2-6 and V is TRBV7-3; 8 nucleotides match TRBD2. The germline V gene has CDR1 SGHTA and CDR2 FQGTGA. The CDR3 is made up of 18 amino acids. After removal of 2 bases from V and 0 bases from J, the junction contained 6 bases not matched to a gene. The CDR3 DNA reads TGTGCCAGCAGCTTAGGGCTAGCGGGCATCTCTGGGGCCAACGTCCTGACTTTC. Translating it yields CASSLGLAGISGANVLTF.

The J gene is TRBJ1-2, the V gene TRBV30; weak D call: TRBD1 (6 bases). Germline-derived CDR1 and CDR2 are GTSNPN and SVGIG (reference sequence). V was clipped by 0 bases and J by 6 bases, with 14 bases between them. This CDR3 spans 14 amino acids. DNA for the CDR3: TGTGCCTGGAGTGTACGGGCACAGGGCAATGGCTACACCTTC. It translates to CAWSVRAQGNGYTF. Looking up the rest from reference TRBV30 and TRBJ1-2 gives the full variable domain: SQTIHQWPATLVQPVGSPLSLECTVEGTSNPNLYWYRQAAGRGLQLLFYSVGIGQISSEVPQNLSASRPQDRQFILSSKKLLLSDSGFYLCAWSVRAQGNGYTFGSGTRLTVV.

J is TRBJ2-1 and V is TRBV7-2, with no clear D. Germline V CDR1 and CDR2: SGHTA, FQGNSA. The length of the CDR3 is 13 residues. V lost 5 bases to trimming and J lost 0 bases, with 5 bases between them. The CDR3 sequence is CASSPSSYNEQFF. The CDR3 bases are TGTGCCAGCAGCCCGAGCTCCTACAATGAGCAGTTCTTC.

The chain is built from TRBV12-3 or TRBV12-4 and TRBJ2-7, with 7 bases identical to TRBD1. Unmatched junction bases numbered 6, after V lost 6 bases and J lost 4 bases. The CDR3 has 13 residues. CDR3 DNA: TGTGCCAGCAGACCCCGGGACAGTTACGAGCAGTACTTC. Amino acids: CASRPRDSYEQYF.